These T cell receptor beta chains were read from a single sample in a study of blood T cell repertoires in COVID-19. Here immunoSEQ multiplex PCR was the method, and the copy in TCRdb shows in-frame clones only, minus some. The table shows about 160,000 clones, with around 80% occurring only once. Sequencing input: PBMCs or T cells enriched from blood (not recorded which). Receptors originate from a man aged 45-60 years who had recovered from COVID-19. Both conserved end residues are part of each CDR3. The D gene is left open where the match is weak. Clone sizes are given selectively: once, few, many, or a class where the clone is expanded.

d_call	v_call	j_call	clone_size	cdr3_nt	cdr3_aa
-	TRBV7-2	TRBJ2-3	-	TGTGCCAGCAGCCCACCGGGACACGCGGTAGATACGCAGTATTTT	CASSPPGHAVDTQYF
TRBD2	TRBV14	TRBJ2-7	-	TGTGCCAGCAGCCGACGACTAGCGGGGGAGCAGTACTTC	CASSRRLAGEQYF
-	TRBV7-3	TRBJ1-2	-	TGTGCCAGCAGCTTTGCAGCTAACTATGGCTACACCTTC	CASSFAANYGYTF
TRBD1	TRBV5-1	TRBJ1-4	-	TGCGCCAGCAGCTTGGCCGAGACAGGGAGTGAAAAACTGTTTTTT	CASSLAETGSEKLFF
-	TRBV27	TRBJ2-2	-	TGTGCCAGCAGCCCAATTAGTCTAGCCATTGAAGAGCTGTTTTTT	CASSPISLAIEELFF
TRBD2	TRBV18	TRBJ2-2	-	TGTGCCAGCTCACCGAGGGAGGGCCCGAACACCGGGGAGCTGTTTTTT	CASSPREGPNTGELFF
TRBD2	TRBV18	TRBJ2-4	-	TGTGCCAGCTCATCGCGGGGGGGCGGCAAAAACATTCAGTACTTC	CASSSRGGGKNIQYF
-	TRBV10-3	TRBJ2-3	-	TGTGCCATCAGTGAGTCGACAGACACAGATACGCAGTATTTT	CAISESTDTDTQYF
-	TRBV30	TRBJ1-1	-	TGTGCCTGGAGTGTAACGGGGTGGAGCACTGAAGCTTTCTTT	CAWSVTGWSTEAFF
TRBD2	TRBV5-1	TRBJ2-7	-	TGCGCCAGCAGCTTGGCCGAGGACGCCGGGACTAGCGCCTACGAGCAGTACTTC	CASSLAEDAGTSAYEQYF
-	TRBV4-2	TRBJ1-1	few	TGTGCCAGCAGCCAAGATGAGGGAGGAGGCACTGAAGCTTTCTTT	CASSQDEGGGTEAFF
TRBD1	TRBV2	TRBJ1-2	-	TGTGCCAGCAGCGTACAGGGGGCGGACTATGGCTACACCTTC	CASSVQGADYGYTF
TRBD1	TRBV7-2	TRBJ1-2	-	TGTGCCAGCAGCCTTAACAGGGGGCCCTTGAATGGCTACACCTTC	CASSLNRGPLNGYTF
-	TRBV19	TRBJ1-5	-	TGTGCCAGTAGTATCGGACTTCAGCCCCAGCATTTT	CASSIGLQPQHF
TRBD1	TRBV19	TRBJ1-4	-	TGTGCCAGTAGCCCTCTCGGGACAGGGAATGAAAAACTGTTTTTT	CASSPLGTGNEKLFF
-	TRBV19	TRBJ2-2	-	TGTGCCAGCGCTAGAACCGGGGAGCTGTTTTTT	CASARTGELFF
TRBD1	TRBV5-1	TRBJ1-2	few	TGCGCCAGCAGCTCAAAACAGGGGAATTATGGCTACACCTTC	CASSSKQGNYGYTF
TRBD1	TRBV7-2	TRBJ1-2	few	TGTGCCAGCAGTTCATACGCCGGGACAGACTATGGCTACACCTTC	CASSSYAGTDYGYTF
TRBD1	TRBV19	TRBJ2-7	-	TGTGCCAGTAGTACCGGGACAGGGAGAATCTACGAGCAGTATTTC	CASSTGTGRIYEQYF
-	TRBV7-9	TRBJ2-5	-	TGTGCCAGCAGCTTAGGGTATGGCGGACAAGAGACCCAGTACTTC	CASSLGYGGQETQYF
-	TRBV28	TRBJ2-1	-	TGTGCCAGCAGCCGCGGGACAGCCTCCTACAATGAGCAGTTCTTC	CASSRGTASYNEQFF
TRBD1	TRBV18	TRBJ1-6	few	TGTGCCAGCTCTCGGGACAGGGCGAGTTCACCCCTCCACTTT	CASSRDRASSPLHF
-	TRBV6-1	TRBJ1-2	-	TGTGCCAGCAGTGGAGTTGCCGGGACAAACCCTAACTATGGCTACACCTTC	CASSGVAGTNPNYGYTF
TRBD2	TRBV2	TRBJ2-1	-	TGTGCCAGCAGTGGGACTAGCGGGGCAGGGGGTGAGCAGTTCTTC	CASSGTSGAGGEQFF
TRBD1	TRBV4-1	TRBJ1-4	-	TGCGCCAGCAGCCAAGAAACTAACAGGGGATTTACTAATGAAAAACTGTTTTTT	CASSQETNRGFTNEKLFF
-	TRBV7-6	TRBJ1-1	-	TGTGCCAGCAGCAGGGACAATGGGAACACTGAAGCTTTCTTT	CASSRDNGNTEAFF
TRBD1	TRBV7-2	TRBJ1-2	-	TGTGCCAGCAGCTTAAGGACAGGGCCTCGGGATGGCTACACCTTC	CASSLRTGPRDGYTF
-	TRBV7-9	TRBJ2-7	-	TGTGCCAGCAGCTTAGCCGGTTACCTCTACGAGCAGTACTTC	CASSLAGYLYEQYF
TRBD1	TRBV28	TRBJ2-5	-	TGTGCCAGCAGAAACAGGTGGGACAGGGGGGGACAAGAGACCCAGTACTTC	CASRNRWDRGGQETQYF
-	TRBV5-1	TRBJ2-5	-	TGCGCCAGCAAGGATTGGCGGGGCGGGGAGACCCAGTACTTC	CASKDWRGGETQYF
TRBD2	TRBV7-6	TRBJ2-5	once	TGTGCCAGCAGCTCCCGGTTAGCGGGGAAGGAGACCCAGTACTTC	CASSSRLAGKETQYF
-	TRBV12-3/TRBV12-4	TRBJ1-2	-	TGTGCCAGCAGTTTGGGGGGACACTATGGCTACACCTTC	CASSLGGHYGYTF
TRBD1	TRBV24-1	TRBJ2-3	-	TGTGCCACCAGCGACAGGGGAAGCACAGATACGCAGTATTTT	CATSDRGSTDTQYF